In its sample, the clone carrying this T cell receptor beta chain was seen a few times. Antigen: not known. The V gene end was trimmed by 5 bases and the J gene end by 4 bases; junction bases not matched to a gene: 10. Germline V gene data show CDR1 as MDHEN and CDR2 as SYDVKM. This CDR3 is 16 amino acids long. The donor group consisted entirely of healthy Caucasians. These data belong to a study of identical twins. Whole-study results and caveats: The authors drew conclusions from cross-sectional statistical analysis rather than following the same donors. Twin sharing of out-of-frame TCR alpha was underestimated by models in monozygotic pairs.

One entry per CDR3 protein results from TCRdb running MiXCR on the 5' RACE reads. The data hold about 720,000 distinct CDR3 sequences, with 8.6% observed a single time. This sample also belongs to another study, concerning yellow fever vaccine responses in identical twins.

Material for sequencing was PBMCs. This sequence joins TRBV28 and TRBJ2-5, with 10 bases identical to TRBD1. The TCR sequence derives from a woman younger than 30 in good health. This CDR3 reads CASSRRTGGAGETQYF. CDR3 nucleotides: TGTGCCAGCAGTCGACGGACAGGGGGGGCAGGAGAGACCCAGTACTTC.